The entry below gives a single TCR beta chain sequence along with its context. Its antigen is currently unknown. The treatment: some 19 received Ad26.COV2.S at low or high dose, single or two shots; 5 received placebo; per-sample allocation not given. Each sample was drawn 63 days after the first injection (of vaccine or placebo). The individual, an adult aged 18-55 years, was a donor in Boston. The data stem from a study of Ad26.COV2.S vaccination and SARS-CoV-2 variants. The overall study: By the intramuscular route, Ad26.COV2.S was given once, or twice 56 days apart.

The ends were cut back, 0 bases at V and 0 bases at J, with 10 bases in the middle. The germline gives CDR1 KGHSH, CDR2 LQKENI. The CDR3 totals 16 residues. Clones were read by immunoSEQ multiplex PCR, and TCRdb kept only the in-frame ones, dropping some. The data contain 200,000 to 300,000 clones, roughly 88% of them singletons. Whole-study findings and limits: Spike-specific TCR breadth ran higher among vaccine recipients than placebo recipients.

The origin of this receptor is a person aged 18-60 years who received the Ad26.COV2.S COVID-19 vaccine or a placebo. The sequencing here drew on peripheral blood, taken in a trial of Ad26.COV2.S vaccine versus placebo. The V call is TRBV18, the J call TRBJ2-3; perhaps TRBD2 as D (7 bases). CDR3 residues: CASSPPGGLSTDTQYF. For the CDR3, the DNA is TGTGCCAGCTCACCACCGGGGGGGCTAAGCACAGATACGCAGTATTTT.